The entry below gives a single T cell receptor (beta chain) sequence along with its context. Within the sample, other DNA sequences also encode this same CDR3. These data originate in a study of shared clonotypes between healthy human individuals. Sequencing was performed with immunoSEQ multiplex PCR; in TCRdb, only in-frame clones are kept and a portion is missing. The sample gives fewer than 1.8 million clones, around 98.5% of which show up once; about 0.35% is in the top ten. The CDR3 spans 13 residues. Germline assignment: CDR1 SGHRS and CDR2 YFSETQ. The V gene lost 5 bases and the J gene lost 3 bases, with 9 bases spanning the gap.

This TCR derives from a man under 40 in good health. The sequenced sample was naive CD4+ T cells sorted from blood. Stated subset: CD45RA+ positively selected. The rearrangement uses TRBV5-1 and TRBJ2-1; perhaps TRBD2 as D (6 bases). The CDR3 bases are TGCGCCAGCAGTTCGGGGGTCTACAATGAGCAGTTCTTC. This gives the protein CASSSGVYNEQFF.